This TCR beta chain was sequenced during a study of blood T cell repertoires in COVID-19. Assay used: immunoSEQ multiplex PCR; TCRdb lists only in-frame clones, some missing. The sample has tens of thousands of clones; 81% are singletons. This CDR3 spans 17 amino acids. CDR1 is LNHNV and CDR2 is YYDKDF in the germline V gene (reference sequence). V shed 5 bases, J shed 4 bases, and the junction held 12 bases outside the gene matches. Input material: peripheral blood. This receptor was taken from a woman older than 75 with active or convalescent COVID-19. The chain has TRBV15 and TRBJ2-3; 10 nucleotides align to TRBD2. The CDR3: CATSLARASGGADTQYF. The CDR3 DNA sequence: TGTGCCACCAGCCTAGCTCGGGCTAGCGGGGGCGCAGATACGCAGTATTTT.